The TCR beta chain described here comes from a study of T cell changes during pregnancy in multiple sclerosis. Data came from immunoSEQ multiplex PCR; TCRdb stores just in-frame clones and leaves some out. Counted here are 58,000 or so clones, over 90% occurring once; the ten biggest clones make up about 0.5%. This CDR3 has 13 amino acids. The J segment lost 4 bases and the V segment lost 5 bases, leaving 4 bases of the junction unmatched. CDR1 is SGHAT and CDR2 is FQNNGV in the germline V gene. Specimen: CD4+ T cells from peripheral blood mononuclear cells, collected in the third trimester of pregnancy. The TCR comes from a female donor with multiple sclerosis, enrolled in a pregnancy study. The chain couples TRBV11-2 to TRBJ1-2, with 7 bases fitting TRBD1. The CDR3 sequence: CASSPGTAYGYTF. CDR3 DNA: TGTGCCAGCAGCCCCGGGACAGCCTATGGCTACACCTTC.